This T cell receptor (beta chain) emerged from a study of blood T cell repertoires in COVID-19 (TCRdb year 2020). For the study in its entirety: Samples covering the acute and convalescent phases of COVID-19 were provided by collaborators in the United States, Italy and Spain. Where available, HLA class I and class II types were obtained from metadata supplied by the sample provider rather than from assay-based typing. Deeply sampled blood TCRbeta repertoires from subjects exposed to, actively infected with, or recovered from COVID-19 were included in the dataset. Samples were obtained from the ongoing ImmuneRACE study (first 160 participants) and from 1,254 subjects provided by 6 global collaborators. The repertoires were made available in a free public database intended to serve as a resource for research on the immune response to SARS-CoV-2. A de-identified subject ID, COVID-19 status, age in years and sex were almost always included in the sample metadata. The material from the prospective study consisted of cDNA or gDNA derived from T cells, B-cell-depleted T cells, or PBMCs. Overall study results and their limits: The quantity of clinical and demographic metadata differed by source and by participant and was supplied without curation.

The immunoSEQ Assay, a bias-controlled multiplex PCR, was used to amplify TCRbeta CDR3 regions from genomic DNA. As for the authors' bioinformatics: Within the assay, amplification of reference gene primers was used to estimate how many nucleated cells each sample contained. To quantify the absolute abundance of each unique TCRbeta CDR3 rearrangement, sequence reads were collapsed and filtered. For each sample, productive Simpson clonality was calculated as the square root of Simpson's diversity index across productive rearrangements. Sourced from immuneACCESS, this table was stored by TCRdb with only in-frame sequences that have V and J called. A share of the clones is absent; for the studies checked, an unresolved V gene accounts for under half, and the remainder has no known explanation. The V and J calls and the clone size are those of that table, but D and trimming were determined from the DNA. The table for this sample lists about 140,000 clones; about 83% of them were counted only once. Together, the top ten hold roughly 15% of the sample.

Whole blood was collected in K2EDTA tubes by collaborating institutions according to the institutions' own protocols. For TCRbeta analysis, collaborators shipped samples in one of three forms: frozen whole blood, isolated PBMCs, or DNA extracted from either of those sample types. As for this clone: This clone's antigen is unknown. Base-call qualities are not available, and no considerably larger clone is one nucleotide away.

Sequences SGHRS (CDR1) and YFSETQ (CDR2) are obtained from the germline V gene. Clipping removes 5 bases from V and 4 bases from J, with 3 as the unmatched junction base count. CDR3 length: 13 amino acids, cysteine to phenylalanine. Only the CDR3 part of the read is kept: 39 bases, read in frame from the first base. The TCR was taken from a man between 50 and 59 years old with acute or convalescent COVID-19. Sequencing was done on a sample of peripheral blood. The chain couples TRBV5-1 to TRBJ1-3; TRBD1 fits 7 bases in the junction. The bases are TGCGCCAGCAGGGGGACAGCCGGAAACACCATATATTTT. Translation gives CASRGTAGNTIYF.